Listed below are T cell receptor beta chains from one sample, sequenced in a study of blood T cell repertoires in COVID-19. Here immunoSEQ multiplex PCR was the method, and the copy in TCRdb shows in-frame clones only, minus some. The sample lists about 190,000 clones, more than 75% seen once, with approximately 4.4% in the top ten. Sequencing was carried out using peripheral blood. The source of these receptors is a human donor in a cohort sampled during active COVID-19. The CDR3 runs from the conserved cysteine through the conserved F or W. D genes are given only for firm matches. Clone size is stated in some rows and not others, as once, few, many or a class when expanded.

CDR3aa	CDR3nt	d_gene	len	v_gene	abundance	j_gene
CASSESWAGGGYTF	TGTGCCAGCAGTGAGTCATGGGCAGGGGGCGGCTACACCTTC	TRBD1	14	TRBV2	-	TRBJ1-2
CAWSSASGSYTDTQYF	TGTGCCTGGAGCTCCGCTAGCGGGTCTTACACAGATACGCAGTATTTT	TRBD2	16	TRBV30	-	TRBJ2-3
CASSPGAGGEYF	TGTGCCAGCAGTCCCGGGGCCGGGGGTGAGTACTTC	-	12	TRBV6-5	-	TRBJ2-7
CASSVGPNTEAFF	TGTGCCAGCTCCGTGGGGCCGAACACTGAAGCTTTCTTT	-	13	TRBV7-9	-	TRBJ1-1
CASSFIAGGSNEQFF	TGCGCCAGCAGCTTTATAGCGGGGGGGTCAAATGAGCAGTTCTTC	TRBD2	15	TRBV5-1	-	TRBJ2-1
CASSSIQGTGEQYF	TGTGCCAGCAGTTCGATACAGGGGACAGGCGAGCAGTACTTC	TRBD1	14	TRBV27	-	TRBJ2-7
CASSPGTSGYNEQFF	TGTGCCAGCTCACCCGGGACTAGCGGATACAATGAGCAGTTCTTC	TRBD2	15	TRBV18	-	TRBJ2-1
CASSHRTSGGHTGELFF	TGCGCCAGCAGCCATCGGACTAGCGGGGGGCACACCGGGGAGCTGTTTTTT	TRBD2	17	TRBV4-3	-	TRBJ2-2
CASREESYNEQFF	TGCGCCAGCAGAGAGGAGAGCTACAATGAGCAGTTCTTC	-	13	TRBV5-1	-	TRBJ2-1
CASSERSGLTDTQYF	TGTGCCAGCAGTGAAAGGTCAGGCCTTACAGATACGCAGTATTTT	-	15	TRBV6-1	-	TRBJ2-3
CASSFRGGANEQFF	TGTGCCAGCAGTTTCCGCGGGGGGGCGAATGAGCAGTTCTTC	TRBD2	14	TRBV6-6	-	TRBJ2-1
CASSGLGQETQYF	TGTGCCAGCAGCGGACTAGGGCAAGAGACCCAGTACTTC	TRBD2	13	TRBV27	-	TRBJ2-5
CASSRDRFAYEQYF	TGTGCCAGCAGCCGGGACAGGTTCGCCTACGAGCAGTACTTC	TRBD1	14	TRBV7-9	few	TRBJ2-7
CAARQVNYGYTF	TGTGCCGCAAGACAGGTTAACTATGGCTACACCTTC	-	12	TRBV10-3	once	TRBJ1-2
CASYGGMNTEAFF	TGTGCCTCGTATGGAGGGATGAACACTGAAGCTTTCTTT	-	13	TRBV30	-	TRBJ1-1
CSASLGDTQYF	TGCAGTGCTAGTCTAGGAGATACGCAGTATTTT	-	11	TRBV20-1	-	TRBJ2-3
CASSLGGLANEQFF	TGTGCCAGCAGCTTAGGCGGATTAGCTAATGAGCAGTTCTTC	-	14	TRBV7-2	-	TRBJ2-1
CASSEASSGGYQETQYF	TGTGCCAGCAGTGAAGCATCGAGCGGAGGGTACCAAGAGACCCAGTACTTC	-	17	TRBV2	-	TRBJ2-5
CASSPKGADYEQYF	TGTGCCAGCAGTCCGAAGGGGGCTGACTACGAGCAGTACTTC	TRBD1	14	TRBV6-2/TRBV6-3	-	TRBJ2-7
CASSDRATGELFF	TGTGCCAGCAGTGACAGGGCCACCGGGGAGCTGTTTTTT	-	13	TRBV25-1	-	TRBJ2-2
CASSARGRTDEKLFF	TGTGCCAGTAGCGCTAGGGGGCGGACTGATGAAAAACTGTTTTTT	TRBD1	15	TRBV19	-	TRBJ1-4
CASSLEVTGSNYGYTF	TGTGCCAGCAGCTTAGAAGTGACAGGGTCTAACTATGGCTACACCTTC	TRBD1	16	TRBV7-2	-	TRBJ1-2
CASSQEVTSGNEQYF	TGCGCCAGCAGCCAAGAGGTAACCTCAGGGAACGAGCAGTACTTC	-	15	TRBV4-3	-	TRBJ2-7
CASSKVGGRGWDTQYF	TGTGCCAGCAGCAAAGTTGGGGGGAGGGGCTGGGATACGCAGTATTTT	-	16	TRBV21-1	-	TRBJ2-3
CASSLGQGADEKLFF	TGTGCCAGCAGCTTGGGTCAGGGGGCAGACGAAAAACTGTTTTTT	TRBD1	15	TRBV7-9	-	TRBJ1-4
CASSLLGQAYEQYF	TGTGCCAGCAGTTTATTAGGACAGGCCTACGAGCAGTACTTC	TRBD1	14	TRBV27	-	TRBJ2-7
CASSLRTGPNEKLFF	TGTGCCAGCAGTCTCCGGACAGGACCGAATGAAAAACTGTTTTTT	TRBD1	15	TRBV3-1/TRBV3-2	-	TRBJ1-4
CASSYRTGAGGYTF	TGTGCCAGCAGTTACCGAACAGGGGCGGGTGGCTACACCTTC	TRBD1	14	TRBV6-5	-	TRBJ1-2
CASSPYRQDLYEQYF	TGTGCCAGCAGCCCATACCGACAGGACCTCTACGAGCAGTACTTC	-	15	TRBV6-2/TRBV6-3	-	TRBJ2-7
CASSSGQAQGSEQYF	TGTGCCAGCAGTTCGGGACAGGCCCAGGGCTCCGAGCAGTACTTC	TRBD1	15	TRBV27	few	TRBJ2-7
CASSFGKETQYF	TGTGCCAGCAGTTTCGGGAAAGAGACCCAGTACTTC	-	12	TRBV28	-	TRBJ2-5
CASSPRWTSGSADTQYF	TGTGCCAGCAGCCCTCGATGGACTAGCGGGAGTGCAGATACGCAGTATTTT	TRBD2	17	TRBV28	-	TRBJ2-3
CASSQEEAGQGITGELFF	TGCGCCAGCAGCCAAGAGGAAGCGGGACAGGGGATCACCGGGGAGCTGTTTTTT	TRBD1	18	TRBV4-3	once	TRBJ2-2